These 18 T cell receptor beta chains were all obtained from the same sample, sequenced in a study of blood T cell repertoires in COVID-19. Libraries were prepared by immunoSEQ multiplex PCR; TCRdb keeps only in-frame clonotypes and omits some of them. The sample shows 200,000 to 250,000 clones, more than 65% of them seen only once. The sample consisted of peripheral blood. Receptors originate from a woman aged 80 or over with acute or convalescent COVID-19.

The V gene is TRBV11-3, the J gene TRBJ2-1; D may be TRBD1 (7 bases). The CDR3 has 13 residues. Looked up from germline, CDR1 is SGHNT and CDR2 is YENEEA. Trimming stripped 3 bases from V and 9 bases from J, with 12 bases between. CDR3 sequence (DNA): TGTGCCAGCAGCTTCTCTCAGGGGGGTGAGCAGTTCTTC. Translating gives CASSFSQGGEQFF. The full variable domain, rest sourced from reference TRBV11-3 and TRBJ2-1, is EAGVVQSPRYKIIEKKQPVAFWCNPISGHNTLYWYLQNLGQGPELLIRYENEEAVDDSQLPKDRFSAERLKGVDSTLKIQPAELGDSAVYLCASSFSQGGEQFFGPGTRLTVL.

The chain joins TRBV5-5 to TRBJ1-4; D is undetermined. Germline assignment: CDR1 SGHKS and CDR2 YYEKEE (reference sequence). Trimming removed 6 bases from V and 3 bases from J, with 18 bases in between. The CDR3 runs 16 residues. This chain's CDR3 is CASTDFQRGSNEKLFF. CDR3 nucleotides: TGTGCCAGCACCGACTTCCAACGGGGATCTAATGAAAAACTGTTTTTT. The whole variable domain, remainder taken from reference TRBV5-5 and TRBJ1-4, is DAGVTQSPTHLIKTRGQQVTLRCSPISGHKSVSWYQQVLGQGPQFIFQYYEKEERGRGNFPDRFSARQFPNYSSELNVNALLLGDSALYLCASTDFQRGSNEKLFFGSGTQLSVL.

This chain uses TRBV6-5 with TRBJ2-4; 8 bases match TRBD1. The CDR3 runs to 16 residues. CDR1 and CDR2 from the germline V gene are MNHEY and SVGAGI. Trimming took 4 bases from V and 6 from J; bases not matched to a gene: 11. The CDR3 DNA sequence: TGTGCCAGCAGTTTATACCAGGGGGCTGGTAGAAACATTCAGTACTTC. It is translated as CASSLYQGAGRNIQYF.

This clone was counted a few times. The chain has TRBV4-2 and TRBJ2-7; 10 bases agree with TRBD2. Germline assignment: CDR1 LGHNA and CDR2 YNFKEQ. With V trimmed by 1 base and J by 3 bases, 3 bases remained unmatched. This CDR3 has 15 residues. The CDR3 sequence is CASSQGLAGDYEQYF. The CDR3 DNA follows: TGTGCCAGCAGCCAAGGCCTAGCGGGGGACTACGAGCAGTACTTC.

This clone has more than one count but fewer than ten. The chain recombines TRBV19 with TRBJ2-2; D possibly corresponds to TRBD2 (6 bases). V lost 4 bases and J lost 0, with 15 bases in between. The germline gives CDR1 LNHDA, CDR2 SQIVND (reference sequence). The CDR3 is 17 amino acids. CDR3 sequence reads: CASSRSGTGANTGELFF. In DNA form, the CDR3 reads TGTGCCAGTAGTAGATCCGGGACGGGAGCGAACACCGGGGAGCTGTTTTTT.

J is TRBJ1-2 and V is TRBV9; 9 nucleotides match TRBD1. CDR1 and CDR2 (germline): SGDLS, YYNGEE. Germline trimming cut 4 bases from V and 8 bases from J; bases unmatched to any gene: 15. This CDR3 has 16 amino acids. CDR3 sequence reads: CASSPSFGTGSRGYTF. CDR3 in DNA: TGTGCCAGCAGCCCAAGCTTCGGGACAGGGTCTCGAGGCTACACCTTC.

The CDR3 loop reads CASSLTRQGEQYF. The CDR3 DNA sequence: TGTGCCAGCAGCTTAACTCGCCAGGGCGAGCAGTACTTC. The V call is TRBV7-3, the J call TRBJ2-7; tentatively, D is TRBD1 (5 bases). The CDR3 length is 13 residues. Deletions cut 0 bases from V and 6 bases from J, with 9 bases between. CDR1 and CDR2 (germline): SGHTA, FQGTGA.

This chain links TRBV29-1 with TRBJ2-3, with TRBD2 matching 8 bases. Germline trimming cut 5 bases from V and 0 bases from J; bases unmatched to any gene: 4. The CDR3 length is 14 residues. Germline loops: CDR1 SQVTM, CDR2 ANQGSEA. The CDR3 loop is CSVRGGTSTDTQYF. CDR3 in DNA: TGCAGCGTTCGGGGGGGAACTAGCACAGATACGCAGTATTTT.

This chain links TRBV5-4 with TRBJ2-2, with a weak D call TRBD1 (5 bases). CDR1 is SGHNT and CDR2 is YYREEE in the germline V gene (reference sequence). The CDR3 runs to 15 residues. V dropped 4 bases and J dropped 5 bases, with 15 bases sitting between them. The CDR3 spells CASSSQGVGTGELFF. The DNA of the CDR3 is TGTGCCAGCAGCAGTCAGGGTGTGGGTACCGGGGAGCTGTTTTTT.

There are a few counts of this clone. The V and J genes are TRBV6-5 and TRBJ2-1; tentative D call: TRBD1 (6 bases). The CDR3 has 15 amino acids. Germline CDR1 is MNHEY and CDR2 is SVGAGI. The V and J ends lost 5 bases and 8 bases respectively, with 19 bases between them. This CDR3 reads CASSRSGAEVDEQFF. Written as DNA, the CDR3 is TGTGCCAGCAGTAGGTCAGGGGCTGAAGTCGATGAGCAGTTCTTC.

This chain joins TRBV11-3 and TRBJ2-4; D remains ambiguous. The CDR3 sequence is 11 residues long. The V gene lost 4 bases and the J gene lost 6 bases, with 4 bases spanning the gap. The germline gives CDR1 SGHNT, CDR2 YENEEA. CDR3: CASSSSNIQYF. CDR3 coding DNA: TGTGCCAGCAGCTCCTCAAACATTCAGTACTTC.

The chain links TRBV5-8 to TRBJ2-2, with TRBD1 matching over 9 bases. The CDR3 contains 14 residues. CDR1 and CDR2 (germline): SGHTS, YDEGEE. Losses at the gene ends were 0 bases for V and 9 bases for J; bases not matched to a gene: 3. CDR3 nucleotide sequence: TGTGCCAGCAGCTTGGATACAGGGGGCCGGGAGCTGTTTTTT. This translates into CASSLDTGGRELFF.

The rearrangement joins TRBV11-3 to TRBJ1-6; 8 bases line up with TRBD1. The CDR3 has 15 residues. With V trimmed by 2 bases and J by 6 bases, 3 bases remained unmatched. CDR1 is SGHNT, CDR2 YENEEA, per germline. The CDR3 loop is CASSLIGQGNSPLHF. The DNA for the CDR3 is TGTGCCAGCAGCTTAATCGGACAGGGTAATTCACCCCTCCACTTT.

This chain joins TRBV18 and TRBJ2-1; TRBD1 matches 7 bases. This CDR3 has 15 amino acids. Germline-derived CDR1 and CDR2 are KGHSH and LQKENI. Unmatched junction bases numbered 5, after V lost 0 bases and J lost 6 bases. The CDR3 DNA reads as TGTGCCAGCTCACCACCTGGTGACAGGGCCAATGAGCAGTTCTTC. As protein: CASSPPGDRANEQFF.

The V and J genes are TRBV11-2 and TRBJ2-7; 8 bases line up with TRBD2. The CDR3 runs 16 residues. V shed 5 bases and J 0 bases; nucleotides not matched to a gene: 9. CDR1 is SGHAT and CDR2 is FQNNGV in the germline V gene. CDR3 bases: TGTGCCAGCAGCCTCACGGGCGGGGGGATCTCCTACGAGCAGTACTTC. This codes for CASSLTGGGISYEQYF.

This chain joins TRBV2 and TRBJ1-2, with 8 bases identical to TRBD1. Germline V gene lookup returns CDR1 SNHLY and CDR2 FYNNEI. V lost 7 bases to trimming and J lost 6 bases; unmatched junction nucleotides: 7. CDR3 size: 13 residues. The CDR3 nucleotides are TGTGCCAGCATTCGACAGGGGAGGCATGGCTACACCTTC. Translating it yields CASIRQGRHGYTF.

V and J are TRBV19 and TRBJ1-2; 7 bases map to TRBD1. The CDR3 is made up of 18 amino acids. V lost 5 bases to trimming and J lost 1 base; unmatched junction nucleotides: 16. Germline assignment: CDR1 LNHDA and CDR2 SQIVND (reference sequence). CDR3: CASSVQGPSGTDNYGYTF. The CDR3 bases are TGTGCCAGTAGTGTCCAAGGACCCTCCGGGACAGATAACTATGGCTACACCTTC.

The rearrangement uses TRBV6-5 and TRBJ2-2, with a weak D call TRBD1 (6 bases). The CDR3 runs 15 residues. Trimming removed 4 bases at V and 4 bases at J, with 13 bases between. Germline CDR1 and CDR2: MNHEY and SVGAGI. CDR3 bases: TGTGCCAGCAGTTCCGCCGGCAGGGGCACCGGGGAGCTGTTTTTT. This encodes CASSSAGRGTGELFF.